A single sample is the source of the 22 T cell receptor beta chains below, sequenced in a study of beta chain features in type 1 diabetes (dated by TCRdb to 2016 to 2018). Libraries were built with the immunoSEQ multiplex PCR assay. The High Capacity cDNA Reverse Transcription Kit was used to reverse transcribe all of the isolated RNA, meaning that expressed TCRB transcripts were what got sequenced. The source is immuneACCESS, and TCRdb retained only in-frame sequences with V and J called. Part of the clones is not carried over; for the studies checked, unresolved V genes explain less than half of this, and the remainder is unexplained. The sample includes hundreds of thousands of clones, with more than 65% observed a single time. Jointly, the top ten make up about 0.051% of the sample. Sequencing input: naive CD4+ T cells from blood. The sample's cell subset or site label, in plain terms: true naive CD4+ T cells. These receptors originate from a man between 25 and 39 years old in good health.

The CDR3 coding sequence is TGTGCCAGCAGGCTGAGCGGGGATTACAATGAGCAGTTCTTC. This translates into CASRLSGDYNEQFF. The chain uses TRBV28 and TRBJ2-1, with TRBD2 matching over 7 bases. The germline gives CDR1 MDHEN, CDR2 SYDVKM. The CDR3 has 14 amino acids. J gave up 4 bases and V 6 bases, and 6 bases lay outside the gene matches.

The rearrangement joins TRBV2 to TRBJ2-5; D perhaps matches TRBD1 (6 bases). The V and J ends lost 6 bases and 1 base respectively, with 15 bases between them. CDR1 and CDR2 from the germline V gene are SNHLY and FYNNEI. The CDR3 has 15 amino acids. The CDR3 is CASRRRTGTQETQYF. CDR3 coding DNA: TGTGCCAGCAGACGAAGAACAGGGACCCAAGAGACCCAGTACTTC.

This clone is a singleton in its sample. The V gene is TRBV6-1, the J gene TRBJ2-7; D call uncertain. Looked up from germline, CDR1 is MNHNS and CDR2 is SASEGT. This CDR3 has 14 amino acids. Trimming removed 3 bases at V and 0 bases at J, with 9 bases between. CDR3 coding DNA: TGTGCCAGCAGTGACGAAACATTCTCCTACGAGCAGTACTTC. Its protein is CASSDETFSYEQYF.

The count of this clone is one. Additional DNA sequences in this sample encode the identical CDR3. The chain has TRBV29-1 and TRBJ1-1; tentatively, D is TRBD1 (6 bases). The CDR3 is made up of 13 amino acids. Germline CDR1 is SQVTM and CDR2 is ANQGSEA. Between the trimmed V and J ends, which lost 6 bases and 0 bases, there was a span of 11 bases. The CDR3 here is CSVQGRMNTEAFF. CDR3 sequence (DNA): TGCAGCGTCCAGGGGCGGATGAACACTGAAGCTTTCTTT.

This clone showed up just a few times. This sequence joins TRBV25-1 and TRBJ2-5; D may be TRBD1 (5 bases). Germline assignment: CDR1 MGHDK and CDR2 SYGVNS. The CDR3 totals 14 residues. Trimming took off 3 bases at V and 4 bases at J, with 12 bases between the two ends. CDR3 residues: CASSEGQVGETQYF. As DNA, the CDR3 is TGTGCCAGCAGTGAGGGGCAGGTAGGAGAGACCCAGTACTTC.

This chain's CDR3 is CASSQWKREGTKNIQYF. Written as DNA, the CDR3 is TGCGCCAGCAGCCAATGGAAGCGGGAGGGGACCAAAAACATTCAGTACTTC. The J gene is TRBJ2-4, the V gene TRBV4-3, with TRBD2 matching over 10 bases. The germline gives CDR1 LGHNA, CDR2 YSLEER. Germline trimming cut 2 bases from V and 2 bases from J; bases unmatched to any gene: 6. This CDR3 has 17 amino acids.

Notes on this clone: Different DNA sequences within this sample yield the same CDR3. This chain uses TRBV30 with TRBJ2-7; D may match TRBD1 or TRBD2 (6 bases each). This CDR3 region has 13 residues. Germline V gene sequence: CDR1 GTSNPN, CDR2 SVGIG (reference sequence). The V gene lost 0 bases and the J gene lost 5 bases, with 11 bases spanning the gap. As DNA, the CDR3 is TGTGCCTGGAGTGTACGAGGGGGGAACGAGCAGTACTTC. It encodes CAWSVRGGNEQYF. The complete variable domain, with remaining parts taken from reference TRBV30 and TRBJ2-7, reads SQTIHQWPATLVQPVGSPLSLECTVEGTSNPNLYWYRQAAGRGLQLLFYSVGIGQISSEVPQNLSASRPQDRQFILSSKKLLLSDSGFYLCAWSVRGGNEQYFGPGTRLTVT.

The rearrangement joins TRBV7-2 to TRBJ2-7; D remains ambiguous. The CDR3 spans 15 residues. Per the germline V gene, CDR1 is SGHTA and CDR2 is FQGNSA. Between the trimmed V and J ends, which lost 1 base and 0 bases, there was a span of 10 bases. DNA for the CDR3: TGTGCCAGCAGCTTAGGCCCTGAGTACTCCTACGAGCAGTACTTC. Translated: CASSLGPEYSYEQYF.

This clone was seen a handful of times. This chain uses TRBV29-1 with TRBJ1-1; TRBD1 agrees at 8 bases. The CDR3 sequence is 12 residues long. Germline-derived CDR1 and CDR2 are SQVTM and ANQGSEA. The ends lost 7 bases at V and 3 bases at J; junction bases unmatched: 4. The CDR3 nucleotides read TGCAGCGCTGGACAGGGTGACACTGAAGCTTTCTTT. This codes for CSAGQGDTEAFF.

The chain is built from TRBV29-1 and TRBJ1-2; TRBD1 might be the D (6 bases). Germline CDR1 reads SQVTM; CDR2 reads ANQGSEA. The CDR3 runs 13 residues. V was pared by 3 bases and J by 8 bases, with 16 bases between. CDR3 in amino acids: CSVEDRSLVGYTF. CDR3 DNA sequence: TGCAGCGTTGAGGACAGATCTTTGGTGGGCTACACCTTC.

This clone appeared once. The chain has TRBV7-8 and TRBJ1-6, with 7 bases aligning to TRBD1. V gave up 6 bases and J gave up 3 bases; unmatched junction bases: 8. This CDR3 has 16 amino acids. Germline loops: CDR1 SGHVS, CDR2 FQNEAQ. The CDR3 reads CASRPTGANYNSPLHF. CDR3 bases: TGTGCCAGCAGACCTACAGGGGCCAACTATAATTCACCCCTCCACTTT. The variable domain in full, with the rest retrieved from reference TRBV7-8 and TRBJ1-6, is GAGVSQSPRYKVAKRGQDVALRCDPISGHVSLFWYQQALGQGPEFLTYFQNEAQLDKSGLPSDRFFAERPEGSVSTLKIQRTQQEDSAVYLCASRPTGANYNSPLHFGNGTRLTVT.

The sample holds a few counts of this clone. The J gene is TRBJ2-3, the V gene TRBV29-1; D could derive from TRBD1 or TRBD2 (6 bases each). Germline loops: CDR1 SQVTM, CDR2 ANQGSEA. Trimming took 6 bases from V and 1 from J, leaving 17 bases between them. The CDR3 loop spans 15 amino acids. The CDR3 region has the DNA TGCAGCGTGGGCGGGGACCACAGGGGCACAGATACGCAGTATTTT. Encoded protein: CSVGGDHRGTDTQYF.

The chain employs TRBV29-1 and TRBJ2-4; D not certain. Germline lookup yields CDR1 SQVTM and CDR2 ANQGSEA. V was trimmed by 0 bases and J by 1 base, leaving 7 bases between them. The CDR3 is made up of 14 amino acids. This chain's CDR3 is CSVEDALAKNIQYF. Written as DNA, the CDR3 is TGCAGCGTTGAAGATGCACTTGCCAAAAACATTCAGTACTTC. Looking up the rest from reference TRBV29-1 and TRBJ2-4 gives the full variable domain: SAVISQKPSRDICQRGTSLTIQCQVDSQVTMMFWYRQQPGQSLTLIATANQGSEATYESGFVIDKFPISRPNLTFSTLTVSNMSPEDSSIYLCSVEDALAKNIQYFGAGTRLSVL.

The chain employs TRBV6-5 and TRBJ1-5; D uncertain. The V end was cut by 11 bases, the J end by 4 bases, with 21 bases between. This CDR3 has 15 amino acids. Germline loops: CDR1 MNHEY, CDR2 SVGAGI. Written as DNA, the CDR3 is TGTGCCGCGCAGGCCTCGCCACTTGGGAATCAGCCCCAGCATTTT. It encodes CAAQASPLGNQPQHF.

The chain is built from TRBV7-2 and TRBJ2-7; 10 nucleotides line up with TRBD1. CDR1 and CDR2 from the germline V gene are SGHTA and FQGNSA. This CDR3 is built from 12 residues. V lost 7 bases, J lost 8 bases, and 5 bases stayed unmatched. CDR3 residues: CASNLDRGKQYF. The CDR3 nucleotides are TGTGCCAGCAACTTGGACAGGGGGAAGCAGTACTTC.

This chain joins TRBV30 and TRBJ1-1; D perhaps matches TRBD1 (6 bases). Deletions cut 0 bases from V and 0 bases from J, with 14 bases between. CDR1 GTSNPN and CDR2 SVGIG come from the germline V gene (reference sequence). The CDR3 is 16 residues long. In DNA, the CDR3 is TGTGCCTGGAGTGTACCAGCAGGGGCGCTGAACACTGAAGCTTTCTTT. This encodes CAWSVPAGALNTEAFF.

For this clone: This sample also contains other DNA sequences that code for the same CDR3. The V call is TRBV30, the J call TRBJ2-5; 7 bases agree with TRBD1. The ends lost 3 bases at V and 4 bases at J; junction bases unmatched: 2. The CDR3 has 12 residues. Germline CDR1 is GTSNPN and CDR2 is SVGIG (reference sequence). CDR3 sequence reads: CAWRGGGETQYF. DNA of the CDR3: TGTGCCTGGAGAGGGGGCGGAGAGACCCAGTACTTC.

The chain recombines TRBV5-6 with TRBJ2-3; 8 positions agree with TRBD1. Germline V gives CDR1 SGHDT, CDR2 YYEEEE. V shed 4 bases and J 0 bases; nucleotides not matched to a gene: 4. The CDR3 is made up of 15 amino acids. In nucleotides, the CDR3 is TGTGCCAGCAGCCGGGACAGGCTAAGCACAGATACGCAGTATTTT. Amino acid sequence: CASSRDRLSTDTQYF.

This clone was observed a handful of times. The J gene is TRBJ2-5, the V gene TRBV29-1; 9 nucleotides line up with TRBD1. With 6 bases clipped from V and 7 bases from J, the junction kept 15 bases outside the gene matches. The CDR3 loop spans 15 amino acids. Germline CDR1 SQVTM, CDR2 ANQGSEA. This CDR3 is CSVPARDRAGGTQYF. As DNA, the CDR3 is TGCAGCGTCCCCGCCAGGGACAGGGCTGGGGGGACCCAGTACTTC.

This rearrangement joins TRBV5-4 to TRBJ2-1; 7 bases are a match to TRBD2. This CDR3 region has 15 residues. V shed 5 bases and J 6 bases; nucleotides not matched to a gene: 11. CDR1 is SGHNT, CDR2 YYREEE, per germline (reference sequence). The CDR3 DNA follows: TGTGCCAGCAGTTTCGCGGGAGCCCTCGGCAATGAGCAGTTCTTC. Its protein product is CASSFAGALGNEQFF.

The chain recombines TRBV7-8 with TRBJ2-7; D not certain. V lost 4 bases and J 4 bases, leaving 14 bases between the germline ends. The germline CDR1 and CDR2 sequences are SGHVS and FQNEAQ. This CDR3 is built from 14 residues. In DNA, the CDR3 is TGTGCCAGCAGCTCGAAGACGGTTGATTACGAGCAGTACTTC. Its translation: CASSSKTVDYEQYF.

J is TRBJ2-3 and V is TRBV2; D remains ambiguous. The V and J ends lost 1 base and 4 bases respectively, with 15 bases between them. Looked up from germline, CDR1 is SNHLY and CDR2 is FYNNEI. This CDR3 is built from 16 residues. CDR3 loop: CASSEGLLVYADTQYF. The CDR3 DNA follows: TGTGCCAGCAGTGAAGGACTCCTGGTTTACGCAGATACGCAGTATTTT. Looking up the rest from reference TRBV2 and TRBJ2-3 gives the full variable domain: EPEVTQTPSHQVTQMGQEVILRCVPISNHLYFYWYRQILGQKVEFLVSFYNNEISEKSEIFDDQFSVERPDGSNFTLKIRSTKLEDSAMYFCASSEGLLVYADTQYFGPGTRLTVL.